A selection of T cell receptor beta chains follows, all from one sample in a study of OX40 agonist ivuxolimab in advanced cancers. Repertoires were generated with immunoSEQ multiplex PCR, while TCRdb's copy carries only in-frame clones and drops some. The sample includes 65,000 to 80,000 clones, approximately 89% of them seen just once. The specimen was CD4+ or CD8+ T cells sorted from blood, collected in a trial of the OX40 agonist ivuxolimab. The receptor source for this set is an adult with an advanced solid tumor such as melanoma, head and neck, liver or kidney cancer. Both conserved end residues are part of each CDR3. Each record gives: clone size, V gene, J gene, D gene, CDR3 protein, CDR3 DNA. A D gene is named only where the DNA matches it firmly. The size of a clone is reported for some rows only, either as once, few or many, or as a class for expanded clones.

NA	TRBV19	TRBJ1-5	NA	CASRLGSNQPQHF	TGTGCCAGTAGACTTGGGAGCAATCAGCCCCAGCATTTT
once	TRBV29-1	TRBJ1-2	NA	CSVERGKNYGYTF	TGCAGCGTTGAGCGGGGGAAGAACTATGGCTACACCTTC
NA	TRBV2	TRBJ2-2	TRBD2	CAAGQLAGTGELFF	TGTGCCGCAGGCCAGCTAGCGGGAACCGGGGAGCTGTTTTTT
few	TRBV5-4	TRBJ2-7	NA	CASSRGVGSFSYEQYF	TGTGCCAGCAGCAGGGGGGTGGGCAGCTTCTCCTACGAGCAGTACTTC
NA	TRBV5-1	TRBJ2-1	NA	CASSLGAEDYNEQFF	TGCGCCAGCAGCTTGGGGGCGGAGGACTACAATGAGCAGTTCTTC
NA	TRBV6-1	TRBJ2-7	NA	CASSEAWTREQYF	TGTGCCAGCAGTGAAGCGTGGACCAGGGAGCAGTACTTC
NA	TRBV7-2	TRBJ2-3	NA	CASSSLGRTTYTDTQYF	TGTGCCAGCAGCTCCTTGGGGCGGACTACTTACACAGATACGCAGTATTTT
NA	TRBV4-1	TRBJ2-5	NA	CASSQDGGKETQYF	TGCGCCAGCAGCCAAGATGGGGGGAAGGAGACCCAGTACTTC
NA	TRBV6-1	TRBJ1-1	NA	CASSIQSGVNTEAFF	TGTGCCAGCAGTATACAATCAGGGGTGAACACTGAAGCTTTCTTT
few	TRBV4-1	TRBJ2-3	NA	CASSKQGQRTDTQYF	TGCGCCAGCAGTAAGCAGGGTCAAAGGACAGATACGCAGTATTTT
NA	TRBV7-2	TRBJ2-7	TRBD1	CASSRTGANYEQYF	TGTGCCAGCAGCCGGACAGGGGCGAATTACGAGCAGTACTTC
NA	TRBV5-4	TRBJ2-1	NA	CASSLWWQKNNEQFF	TGTGCCAGCAGCTTGTGGTGGCAGAAAAACAATGAGCAGTTCTTC
NA	TRBV2	TRBJ2-2	NA	CASSFQGGRAGELFF	TGTGCCAGCAGTTTCCAGGGGGGTAGGGCCGGGGAGCTGTTTTTT
NA	TRBV2	TRBJ2-2	TRBD2	CASSKEAGLNTGELFF	TGTGCCAGCAGTAAGGAAGCGGGGCTGAACACCGGGGAGCTGTTTTTT
NA	TRBV28	TRBJ1-1	NA	CASSLDRTPPVNTEAFF	TGTGCCAGCAGCTTAGATCGGACACCCCCCGTGAACACTGAAGCTTTCTTT
NA	TRBV5-1	TRBJ1-2	TRBD1	CASSPRQGIANYGYTF	TGCGCCAGCAGCCCTCGACAGGGGATAGCGAACTATGGCTACACCTTC
NA	TRBV10-3	TRBJ2-1	TRBD1	CAIAGTGNNEQFF	TGTGCCATCGCCGGGACAGGGAACAATGAGCAGTTCTTC
NA	TRBV5-8	TRBJ2-3	NA	CASWRVSGMQQFTDTQYF	TGTGCCAGCTGGCGGGTTAGCGGAATGCAACAGTTCACAGATACGCAGTATTTT
NA	TRBV6-1	TRBJ1-2	NA	CASSESPANYGYTF	TGTGCCAGCAGTGAATCCCCAGCCAACTATGGCTACACCTTC
NA	TRBV29-1	TRBJ1-1	TRBD1	CSVASGQWNTEAFF	TGCAGCGTTGCATCGGGACAGTGGAACACTGAAGCTTTCTTT
NA	TRBV6-4	TRBJ2-7	NA	CASSDVLYEQYF	TGTGCCAGCAGTGACGTCCTCTACGAGCAGTACTTC
NA	TRBV19	TRBJ1-1	NA	CASSREQGILTEAFF	TGTGCCAGTAGTAGAGAACAGGGAATTTTAACTGAAGCTTTCTTT
NA	TRBV7-2	TRBJ2-1	TRBD2	CASSLGGSSGRNEQFF	TGTGCCAGCAGCTTAGGTGGTTCTAGCGGGAGGAATGAGCAGTTCTTC
NA	TRBV5-1	TRBJ1-5	TRBD1	CASSLGTGRFQPQHF	TGCGCCAGCAGCTTAGGGACAGGTCGCTTTCAGCCCCAGCATTTT
once	TRBV5-1	TRBJ2-2	NA	CASSLRWANTGELFF	TGCGCCAGCAGCTTGAGGTGGGCTAACACCGGGGAGCTGTTTTTT
NA	TRBV7-9	TRBJ1-1	NA	CASSLRDLGTEAFF	TGTGCCAGCAGCTTACGGGATTTGGGCACTGAAGCTTTCTTT
once	TRBV28	TRBJ1-5	NA	CASSLSGAGVSNQPQHF	TGTGCCAGCAGTTTATCGGGGGCAGGGGTAAGCAATCAGCCCCAGCATTTT
NA	TRBV18	TRBJ2-1	TRBD2	CASSPFSSGNYNEQFF	TGTGCCAGCTCACCATTCTCTAGCGGGAACTACAATGAGCAGTTCTTC
NA	TRBV5-5	TRBJ2-6	TRBD1	CASSLVSGDSSGANVLTF	TGTGCCAGCAGCTTGGTGTCAGGGGACAGCTCTGGGGCCAACGTCCTGACTTTC
NA	TRBV10-3	TRBJ2-2	NA	CAIRHPNWDTGELFF	TGTGCCATCAGACATCCGAACTGGGACACCGGGGAGCTGTTTTTT
NA	TRBV6-6	TRBJ2-7	NA	CASRNDRHSYEQYF	TGTGCCAGCAGAAACGACAGGCACTCCTACGAGCAGTACTTC
NA	TRBV30	TRBJ2-3	TRBD2	CAWSEGLNIVTDTQYF	TGTGCCTGGAGTGAGGGACTAAACATAGTCACAGATACGCAGTATTTT
NA	TRBV18	TRBJ2-5	TRBD2	CASSPGTSGRLETQYF	TGTGCCAGCTCACCAGGGACTAGCGGGAGGTTAGAGACCCAGTACTTC
few	TRBV4-1	TRBJ1-5	TRBD1	CASSQERDSYSNQPQHF	TGCGCCAGCAGCCAGGAAAGGGACAGCTATAGCAATCAGCCCCAGCATTTT
NA	TRBV7-2	TRBJ2-1	TRBD2	CASSRTSGQYNEQFF	TGTGCCAGCAGCAGGACTAGCGGGCAATACAATGAGCAGTTCTTC
NA	TRBV27	TRBJ2-1	NA	CASAGTRTFEQFF	TGTGCCAGTGCCGGGACTCGGACCTTCGAGCAGTTCTTC
NA	TRBV7-2	TRBJ2-5	TRBD2	CASSPGLAGRETQYF	TGTGCCAGCAGCCCGGGACTAGCGGGAAGGGAGACCCAGTACTTC
NA	TRBV4-2	TRBJ1-1	NA	CASSQEEKGSTEAFF	TGTGCCAGCAGCCAAGAGGAGAAGGGAAGCACTGAAGCTTTCTTT
NA	TRBV5-5	TRBJ2-4	TRBD2	CASSLRLAGGPGTKNIQYF	TGTGCCAGCAGCTTGAGACTAGCGGGAGGGCCGGGGACCAAAAACATTCAGTACTTC
NA	TRBV7-7	TRBJ2-5	NA	CASSPTDAMKTQYF	TGTGCCAGCAGCCCGACCGACGCGATGAAGACCCAGTACTTC
NA	TRBV12-5	TRBJ1-4	NA	CASGLGTTEKLFF	TGTGCTAGTGGTTTGGGGACGACGGAAAAACTGTTTTTT
NA	TRBV18	TRBJ1-5	TRBD1	CASSRGGAGNQPQHF	TGTGCCAGCTCTCGAGGGGGCGCGGGCAATCAGCCCCAGCATTTT
NA	TRBV5-5	TRBJ2-3	NA	CASSLASGSIDTQYF	TGTGCCAGCAGCTTGGCGTCAGGCAGCATAGATACGCAGTATTTT
NA	TRBV19	TRBJ1-1	NA	CASSSQTGTEAFF	TGTGCCAGTAGTTCGCAGACAGGCACTGAAGCTTTCTTT
NA	TRBV18	TRBJ2-2	NA	CASSPPGQRNTGELFF	TGTGCCAGCTCACCACCTGGACAGAGGAACACCGGGGAGCTGTTTTTT
NA	TRBV30	TRBJ2-7	TRBD1	CASGQGAYEQYF	TGTGCCTCCGGACAGGGCGCCTACGAGCAGTACTTC
once	TRBV18	TRBJ2-1	TRBD2	CASSPPGGLAGSNEQFF	TGTGCCAGCTCACCACCGGGAGGACTAGCGGGCTCAAATGAGCAGTTCTTC
NA	TRBV5-1	TRBJ1-3	TRBD1	CASRQTNRGDSGNTIYF	TGCGCCAGCAGGCAAACTAACAGGGGCGACTCTGGAAACACCATATATTTT
NA	TRBV7-9	TRBJ2-5	TRBD1	CASSDSPRGLLETQYF	TGTGCCAGCAGCGATTCCCCAAGGGGGCTTTTAGAGACCCAGTACTTC
NA	TRBV11-3	TRBJ2-7	NA	CASSFNLPGPSGSYEQYF	TGTGCCAGCAGCTTCAACCTACCCGGGCCGTCCGGGTCCTACGAGCAGTACTTC
NA	TRBV10-1	TRBJ2-1	NA	CASSDFKANSYNEQFF	TGCGCCAGCAGTGATTTTAAAGCTAACTCCTACAATGAGCAGTTCTTC
NA	TRBV6-1	TRBJ1-1	NA	CASRLNTGMGTEAFF	TGTGCCAGCAGGCTTAATACAGGGATGGGCACTGAAGCTTTCTTT
NA	TRBV7-2	TRBJ2-7	NA	CASSLVSYEQYF	TGTGCCAGCAGCTTAGTCTCCTACGAGCAGTACTTC
NA	TRBV5-5	TRBJ2-2	NA	CASSLLNSNTGELFF	TGTGCCAGCAGCTTGTTAAACAGTAACACCGGGGAGCTGTTTTTT
NA	TRBV30	TRBJ1-1	NA	CAWRRVGNMNTEAFF	TGTGCCTGGAGGCGGGTAGGGAACATGAACACTGAAGCTTTCTTT
NA	TRBV18	TRBJ1-1	NA	CASSPPGRTEAFF	TGTGCCAGCTCACCACCGGGCCGAACTGAAGCTTTCTTT
NA	TRBV7-4	TRBJ1-2	TRBD1	CASGDEQGEGGYTF	TGTGCCAGCGGGGACGAACAGGGGGAGGGTGGCTACACCTTC
NA	TRBV11-2	TRBJ2-7	NA	CASTSQYEQYF	TGTGCCAGCACGAGTCAGTACGAGCAGTACTTC